This entry is about one T cell receptor (beta chain). The source of the sample is a study of blood T cell repertoires in COVID-19. Study details: COVID-19 samples collected from the United States, Italy and Spain covered acute and convalescent phases. PBMCs, B-cell-depleted T cells, or T cells were the source of the cDNA or gDNA that made up the material.

The CDR3 has 15 amino acids. CDR1 is ENHRY and CDR2 is SYGVKD in the germline V gene. V trimming: 4 bases; J trimming: 4 bases; junction bases outside the gene matches: 8. In the original processing: Quantification of nucleated cells was approximated via reference gene primer amplification. Clones were read by immunoSEQ multiplex PCR, and TCRdb kept only the in-frame ones, dropping some. V and J calls and clone size are given by that table; D and trimming were obtained from the DNA. The table lists some 370,000 clones, roughly 90% of them singletons, with roughly 1.2% in the top ten. This receptor was identified in a middle-aged man with acute or convalescent COVID-19. The chain employs TRBV10-3 and TRBJ1-1; TRBD1 matches at 8 bases. The specimen sequenced was peripheral blood. CDR3 coding DNA: TGTGCCATCAGTGGCGTTACAGGGGGTAGCACTGAAGCTTTCTTT. Residues: CAISGVTGGSTEAFF.